This passage covers 30 T cell receptor beta chains from one sample sequenced in a study of T cells in tuberculosis. As for time point: new active TB diagnosis, blood taken before or within 7 days of starting treatment. Sequenced by immunoSEQ multiplex PCR; TCRdb stores in-frame clones only, minus some. The sample holds under 45,000 clones, 80% to 95% seen once. Source: PBMCs, taken at tuberculosis diagnosis. Every receptor here comes from an adult with tuberculosis.

This clone was found a few times. The chain is built from TRBV30 and TRBJ1-1; 12 nucleotides line up with TRBD1. CDR1 is GTSNPN and CDR2 is SVGIG in the germline V gene (reference sequence). The junction had 1 base not matched to a gene; V was cut back by 1 base and J by 4 bases. The CDR3 totals 14 residues. CDR3 nucleotides: TGTGCCTGGAGTGAGGGACAGGGGGCCACTGAAGCTTTCTTT. Translation gives CAWSEGQGATEAFF.

The rearrangement joins TRBV4-3 to TRBJ2-3; 12 bases are a match to TRBD2. V lost 0 bases to trimming and J lost 4 bases; unmatched junction nucleotides: 14. This CDR3 spans 20 amino acids. Germline CDR1 LGHNA, CDR2 YSLEER. This chain's CDR3 is CASSQDPASGGAWVADTQYF. DNA of the CDR3: TGCGCCAGCAGCCAAGACCCGGCTAGCGGGGGGGCATGGGTAGCAGATACGCAGTATTTT.

This chain connects TRBV13 to TRBJ2-1; D is possibly TRBD1 (6 bases). Germline loops: CDR1 PRHDT, CDR2 FYEKMQ (reference sequence). The CDR3 covers 15 residues. V lost 5 bases and J 4 bases, leaving 15 bases between the germline ends. CDR3 region: CASSPQGNLYNEQFF. CDR3 nucleotide sequence: TGTGCCAGCAGCCCACAGGGCAACCTTTACAATGAGCAGTTCTTC.

The chain carries TRBV4-1 and TRBJ1-5; D gene unclear. The germline V and J ends were trimmed by 4 bases and 5 bases, with 12 bases remaining between them. CDR1 and CDR2 (germline): MGHRA, YSYEKL. This CDR3 is built from 14 residues. The CDR3 DNA reads TGCGCCAGCAGCCCCAAAGACATCGATCAGCCCCAGCATTTT. Protein product: CASSPKDIDQPQHF.

This chain links TRBV7-8 with TRBJ1-2, with 7 bases fitting TRBD1. Germline CDR1 is SGHVS and CDR2 is FQNEAQ. The CDR3 is 15 amino acids. V shed 8 bases, J shed 8 bases, and the junction held 17 bases outside the gene matches. The CDR3 loop is CASGARDRAVQGYTF. CDR3 sequence (DNA): TGTGCCAGCGGGGCCAGAGACAGGGCGGTTCAGGGCTACACCTTC.

The chain employs TRBV7-2 and TRBJ2-7; D not certain. This CDR3 contains 11 residues. Germline V gene sequence: CDR1 SGHTA, CDR2 FQGNSA. The V and J ends lost 4 bases and 3 bases respectively, with 4 bases between them. CDR3 amino acids: CASSSYYEQYF. CDR3 coding DNA: TGTGCCAGCAGCTCTTACTACGAGCAGTACTTC.

This clone was observed once. The V and J genes are TRBV10-3 and TRBJ1-6, with a tentative D call TRBD1 (5 bases). This CDR3 has 16 amino acids. Per germline, CDR1 ENHRY and CDR2 SYGVKD. V was cut by 4 bases and J by 4 bases, with 14 bases left in between. The CDR3 reads CAISALGGFYNSPLHF. DNA of the CDR3: TGTGCCATCAGTGCTCTGGGGGGATTTTATAATTCACCCCTCCACTTT.

The V call is TRBV5-1, the J call TRBJ1-1; D is undetermined. The CDR3 sequence is 17 residues long. The germline V and J ends were trimmed by 0 bases and 0 bases, with 15 bases remaining between them. CDR1 and CDR2 from the germline V gene are SGHRS and YFSETQ. CDR3: CASSLADPAMMNTEAFF. The CDR3 DNA follows: TGCGCCAGCAGCTTGGCCGACCCAGCGATGATGAACACTGAAGCTTTCTTT.

The chain has TRBV6-6 and TRBJ1-4; D gene unclear. This CDR3 region has 15 residues. Per germline, CDR1 MNHNY and CDR2 SVGAGI (reference sequence). V lost 4 bases, J lost 1 base, and 10 bases lay in between. As DNA, the CDR3 is TGTGCCAGCAGTTCATTCGGGGAAACTAATGAAAAACTGTTTTTT. This encodes CASSSFGETNEKLFF.

The chain joins TRBV6-6 to TRBJ2-7; TRBD1 matches at 12 bases. CDR1 and CDR2 from the germline V gene are MNHNY and SVGAGI (reference sequence). CDR3 length: 16 residues. Germline trimming cut 2 bases from V and 2 bases from J; bases unmatched to any gene: 4. CDR3: CASSYPGTGGPYEQYF. The CDR3 bases are TGTGCCAGCAGTTACCCAGGGACAGGGGGCCCCTACGAGCAGTACTTC.

This chain connects TRBV10-1 to TRBJ2-7; D uncertain. V lost 0 bases and J 3 bases, leaving 6 bases between the germline ends. The CDR3 loop spans 13 amino acids. CDR1 and CDR2 (germline): WNHNN, SYGVQD (reference sequence). As DNA, the CDR3 is TGCGCCAGCAGTGAGTCTCCAGGCTACGAGCAGTACGTC. This codes for CASSESPGYEQYV.

The chain couples TRBV27 to TRBJ2-7; 9 bases fit TRBD1. J gave up 4 bases and V 7 bases, and 11 bases lay outside the gene matches. The CDR3 consists of 15 residues. Germline CDR1 and CDR2: MNHEY and SMNVEV (reference sequence). CDR3 in DNA: TGTGCCAGCATACTCCGGGACAGGGTTAGGTACGAGCAGTACGTC. Amino acids: CASILRDRVRYEQYV.

A single count supports this clone. Here the CDR3 reads CASTQTGYQPQHF. The DNA for the CDR3 is TGTGCCAGTACCCAGACAGGTTATCAGCCCCAGCATTTT. This chain joins TRBV19 and TRBJ1-5; D is perhaps TRBD1 (6 bases). The germline V gene has CDR1 LNHDA and CDR2 SQIVND (reference sequence). Trimming pared 7 bases from V and 5 bases from J, leaving 12 bases between. This CDR3 has 13 amino acids.

This rearrangement joins TRBV6-4 to TRBJ1-5; 8 bases match TRBD1. Trimming at V came to 2 bases and at J to 1 base, leaving 4 bases not matched to a gene. Per the germline V gene, CDR1 is MRHNA and CDR2 is SNTAGT. CDR3 size: 16 residues. The CDR3 sequence: CASSDGQGRSNQPQHF. CDR3 nucleotides: TGTGCCAGCAGTGACGGACAGGGTAGAAGCAATCAGCCCCAGCATTTT.

This clone was observed once. The chain employs TRBV19 and TRBJ1-2; 7 nucleotides line up with TRBD1. With V trimmed by 10 bases and J by 3 bases, 20 bases remained unmatched. The CDR3 spans 17 residues. CDR1 is LNHDA, CDR2 SQIVND, per germline (reference sequence). CDR3 DNA: TGTGCCACATCAACCCCGGCGTCAATAGGGGGCGACTATGGCTACACCTTC. This encodes CATSTPASIGGDYGYTF.

The chain employs TRBV6-4 and TRBJ2-6; TRBD1 is a possible D gene (6 bases). Germline V gives CDR1 MRHNA, CDR2 SNTAGT. V dropped 6 bases and J dropped 0 bases, with 12 bases sitting between them. This CDR3 is 16 amino acids long. CDR3 in amino acids: CASSGTPASGANVLTF. The CDR3 DNA is TGTGCCAGCAGCGGGACACCGGCCTCTGGGGCCAACGTCCTGACTTTC.

This clone was seen just once. The chain is built from TRBV9 and TRBJ1-6; 10 bases match TRBD1. J lost 9 bases, V lost 7 bases, and 10 bases had no gene match. The CDR3 is 15 amino acids. Germline V gene data show CDR1 as SGDLS and CDR2 as YYNGEE. CDR3 region: CASGRGDRGSSPLHF. The CDR3 DNA follows: TGTGCCAGCGGACGAGGGGACAGGGGTAGTTCACCCCTCCACTTT. The whole variable domain, filled in from reference TRBV9 and TRBJ1-6, reads DSGVTQTPKHLITATGQRVTLRCSPRSGDLSVYWYQQSLDQGLQFLIQYYNGEERAKGNILERFSAQQFPDLHSELNLSSLELGDSALYFCASGRGDRGSSPLHFGNGTRLTVT.

This chain uses TRBV6-5 with TRBJ2-7; D unclear. V gave up 6 bases and J gave up 0 bases, with 9 bases separating them. CDR1 and CDR2 from the germline V gene are MNHEY and SVGAGI. The CDR3 spans 13 residues. CDR3 loop: CASSITVSYEQYF. CDR3 in DNA: TGTGCCAGCAGCATTACAGTCTCCTACGAGCAGTACTTC.

This clone was found once. The V gene is TRBV5-1, the J gene TRBJ2-3, with D perhaps TRBD2 (6 bases). Germline V lookup: CDR1 SGHRS, CDR2 YFSETQ. With 2 bases removed from V and 0 bases from J, the gap between germline ends came to 16 bases. The CDR3 runs 17 residues. CDR3 protein: CASSFRDFPSSTDTQYF. CDR3 coding DNA: TGCGCCAGCAGCTTCCGGGACTTCCCTTCTAGCACAGATACGCAGTATTTT.

V and J are TRBV15 and TRBJ1-5; 7 bases fit TRBD1. Germline V gives CDR1 LNHNV, CDR2 YYDKDF (reference sequence). The J segment lost 0 bases and the V segment lost 4 bases, leaving 3 bases of the junction unmatched. CDR3 length: 15 amino acids. In DNA form, the CDR3 reads TGTGCCACCAGCAAAGACAGGGATAGCAATCAGCCCCAGCATTTT. This gives the protein CATSKDRDSNQPQHF. The variable domain in full, completed from reference TRBV15 and TRBJ1-5, reads DAMVIQNPRYQVTQFGKPVTLSCSQTLNHNVMYWYQQKSSQAPKLLFHYYDKDFNNEADTPDNFQSRRPNTSFCFLDIRSPGLGDTAMYLCATSKDRDSNQPQHFGDGTRLSIL.

The V call is TRBV5-1, the J call TRBJ1-1; possibly TRBD1 for D (5 bases). V lost 4 bases and J 10 bases, leaving 20 bases between the germline ends. Germline V gene data show CDR1 as SGHRS and CDR2 as YFSETQ. The CDR3 consists of 14 residues. The CDR3 loop is CASSKREGRDRAFF. The CDR3 bases are TGCGCCAGCAGCAAGAGGGAGGGGAGGGATCGAGCTTTCTTT.

This chain connects TRBV27 to TRBJ2-1; TRBD2 is a possible D gene (5 bases). The CDR3 has 18 amino acids. Deletions cut 0 bases from V and 2 bases from J, with 17 bases between. CDR1 and CDR2 from the germline V gene are MNHEY and SMNVEV (reference sequence). CDR3 residues: CASSLSAGGPAPYNEQFF. The CDR3 DNA follows: TGTGCCAGCAGTTTATCGGCGGGCGGTCCAGCCCCCTACAATGAGCAGTTCTTC.

The chain is built from TRBV5-5 and TRBJ2-7; D perhaps matches TRBD2 (5 bases). CDR3 length: 16 residues. Per the germline V gene, CDR1 is SGHKS and CDR2 is YYEKEE (reference sequence). Between the trimmed V and J ends, which lost 0 bases and 3 bases, there was a span of 16 bases. CDR3 coding DNA: TGTGCCAGCAGCTTGGTCGGGGTCGGCCCCCTCTACGAGCAGTACTTC. Its protein product is CASSLVGVGPLYEQYF.

This clone was seen only a few times. The chain joins TRBV6-5 to TRBJ1-6, with D perhaps TRBD1 (5 bases). Trimming removed 0 bases at V and 8 bases at J, with 11 bases between. Germline CDR1 and CDR2: MNHEY and SVGAGI. CDR3 length: 15 residues. CDR3 nucleotide sequence: TGTGCCAGCAGTTACTCGGGCAGGGTGGATTCACCCCTCCACTTT. Amino acid sequence: CASSYSGRVDSPLHF.

Only a few counts were recorded for this clone. This chain uses TRBV7-2 with TRBJ1-6; 7 bases map to TRBD1. J was trimmed by 4 bases and V by 5 bases; bases with no gene match: 5. This CDR3 spans 15 amino acids. Germline V CDR1 and CDR2: SGHTA, FQGNSA. The CDR3 sequence is CASSPDRAYNSPLHF. The CDR3 nucleotides are TGTGCCAGCAGCCCAGACAGGGCGTATAATTCACCCCTCCACTTT.

This chain links TRBV19 with TRBJ1-5, with TRBD1 as a possible D gene (6 bases). The CDR3 has 14 amino acids. Trimming took 10 bases from V and 2 from J, leaving 15 bases between them. CDR1 LNHDA and CDR2 SQIVND come from the germline V gene (reference sequence). The DNA of the CDR3 is TGTGCCACCACAGGGCCACAGGGCAATCAGCCCCAGCATTTT. It is translated as CATTGPQGNQPQHF.

The rearrangement uses TRBV30 and TRBJ1-2; perhaps TRBD1 as D (5 bases). V lost 4 bases and J lost 4, with 16 bases in between. Germline CDR1 is GTSNPN and CDR2 is SVGIG (reference sequence). The CDR3 sequence is 14 residues long. CDR3 sequence: CAWTGNGGGYGYTF. The DNA of the CDR3 is TGTGCCTGGACGGGGAACGGGGGGGGCTATGGCTACACCTTC.

The chain joins TRBV7-2 to TRBJ2-1; 7 nucleotides line up with TRBD1. The germline gives CDR1 SGHTA, CDR2 FQGNSA. The V gene end was trimmed by 4 bases and the J gene end by 3 bases; junction bases not matched to a gene: 3. CDR3 length equals 14 residues. CDR3 sequence reads: CASSWDSNYNEQFF. CDR3 in DNA: TGTGCCAGCAGCTGGGACAGCAACTACAATGAGCAGTTCTTC.

The sample holds a few counts of this clone. The chain has TRBV28 and TRBJ1-2, with a tentative D call TRBD1 (5 bases). CDR1 and CDR2 (germline): MDHEN, SYDVKM. The CDR3 is made up of 12 amino acids. V lost 4 bases to trimming and J lost 7 bases, with 10 bases between them. The CDR3 coding sequence is TGTGCCAGCAGTTCGGGGGGTTTTGGCTACACCTTC. It codes for CASSSGGFGYTF.

The V gene is TRBV30, the J gene TRBJ2-7, with TRBD1 as a possible D gene (7 bases). This CDR3 spans 12 amino acids. V lost 4 bases to trimming and J lost 6 bases, with 13 bases between them. The germline gives CDR1 GTSNPN, CDR2 SVGIG (reference sequence). This chain's CDR3 is CAWTQGGIEQYF. CDR3 sequence (DNA): TGTGCCTGGACCCAGGGGGGAATCGAGCAGTACTTC. The full variable domain, in which reference TRBV30 and TRBJ2-7 provide the parts outside the CDR3, is SQTIHQWPATLVQPVGSPLSLECTVEGTSNPNLYWYRQAAGRGLQLLFYSVGIGQISSEVPQNLSASRPQDRQFILSSKKLLLSDSGFYLCAWTQGGIEQYFGPGTRLTVT.